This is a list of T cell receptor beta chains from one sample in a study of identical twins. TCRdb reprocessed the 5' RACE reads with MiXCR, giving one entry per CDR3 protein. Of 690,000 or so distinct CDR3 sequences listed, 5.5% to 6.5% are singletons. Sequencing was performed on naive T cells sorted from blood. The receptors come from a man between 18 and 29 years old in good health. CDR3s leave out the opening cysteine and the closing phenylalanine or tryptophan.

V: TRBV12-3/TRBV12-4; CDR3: ASSRGGDRTEAF
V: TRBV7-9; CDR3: ASSLAGLPLAGGLY
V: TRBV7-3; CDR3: ASSLTGPEAF
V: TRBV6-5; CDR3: ASRGRFYEQY
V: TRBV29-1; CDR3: SVYKGLADTQY
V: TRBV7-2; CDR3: ASSPGQLKSYEQY
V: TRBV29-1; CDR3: SAAATGVGTGELF
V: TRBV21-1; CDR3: ASSSRDRVRRKKVHEQY
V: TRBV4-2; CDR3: ASSQGSANTGELF
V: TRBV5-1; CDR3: ASSLVGLAGGGEQF
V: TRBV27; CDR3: ASSLSYPAYEQY
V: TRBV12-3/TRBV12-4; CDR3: ASTNEVNQPQH
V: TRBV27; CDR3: ASRRQINTGELF
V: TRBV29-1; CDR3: SVGRTGKEAF
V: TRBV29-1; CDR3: SVPGTGGLQY
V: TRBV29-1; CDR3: SVVSGHDYSYNEQF
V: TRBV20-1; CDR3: SARRRGDYEQY
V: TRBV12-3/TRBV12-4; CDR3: ASSLSLAVQETQY
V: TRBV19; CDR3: ASKGTGNQPQH
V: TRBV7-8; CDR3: ASSLADGFTDTQY
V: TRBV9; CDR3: ASSVVAGGSTGELF
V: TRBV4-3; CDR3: ASSLGRQGEKLF
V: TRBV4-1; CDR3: ASSQDRNRLNIQY
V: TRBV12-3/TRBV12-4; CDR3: ASTAGLNNEQF
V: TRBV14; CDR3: ASSQQTTGNTEAF
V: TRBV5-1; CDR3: ASTQGQENTGELF
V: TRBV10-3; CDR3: AIRAGTSGRRAYNEQF
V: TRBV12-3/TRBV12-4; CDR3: ASSFGLDTGELF